The clone carrying this T cell receptor beta chain appeared a single time. Its antigen is not identified. These data come from a study of T-cell memory formation after mild COVID-19. Overall study results and limits: While clones contracting from day 15 to 85 were balanced between CD4 and CD8, later expanders leaned CD4+. Among CD4+ contracting clones, most were CM and EM, and CD8+ ones EMRA.

Germline V gene sequence: CDR1 DFQATT, CDR2 SNEGSKA (reference sequence). V gave up 0 bases and J gave up 4 bases, with 9 bases separating them. The CDR3 covers 13 residues. Constant-segment-primed 5'RACE gave TCR alpha and TCR beta cDNA libraries with sample barcodes and UMIs. One entry per CDR3 protein, called by TCRdb with MiXCR from the 5' RACE reads. The sample has 350,000 or so distinct CDR3 sequences; approximately 22% are singletons. This sequence was found in a man aged 18 to 29 who had mild COVID-19 (a few samples of this study predate the infection). Cell type and time point are not known. This chain connects TRBV20-1 to TRBJ1-1; D unclear. The sequenced sample was PBMCs or a T cell subset sorted from them (not recorded which). CDR3 region: CSARDSKLTEAFF. As DNA, the CDR3 is TGCAGTGCTAGAGATAGTAAGCTCACTGAAGCTTTCTTT.